The 24 T cell receptor beta chains reported below all come from one sample, sequenced in a study of T cell responses to AZD1222 COVID-19 vaccine. Here immunoSEQ multiplex PCR was the method, and the copy in TCRdb shows in-frame clones only, minus some. The sample gives some 74,000 clones, about 84% of which show up once; under 25% is in the top ten. Sequences were derived from peripheral blood, sampled on day 0 of AZD1222 vaccination. The receptors originated from an adult in good health.

The chain has TRBV28 and TRBJ1-2; D is unclear. Germline CDR1 MDHEN, CDR2 SYDVKM. This CDR3 spans 12 amino acids. V dropped 6 bases and J dropped 8 bases, with 13 bases sitting between them. The CDR3 DNA reads as TGTGCCAGCAGGGACGGTGGTCGAGGCTACACCTTC. This codes for CASRDGGRGYTF.

CDR3 in DNA: TGTGCCAGCAGCTTAGAGGCCCCCGGGGCCGCAGCGCTGTGGGAGCAGTACTTC. It encodes CASSLEAPGAAALWEQYF. The chain uses TRBV11-2 and TRBJ2-7, with D perhaps given as TRBD1 or TRBD2 (5 bases each). The V and J ends lost 0 bases and 7 bases respectively, with 25 bases between them. This CDR3 spans 18 amino acids. Germline V gives CDR1 SGHAT, CDR2 FQNNGV.

This clone was detected only a few times. The chain links TRBV11-2 to TRBJ2-7, with D hard to call. V was pared by 3 bases and J by 6 bases, with 9 bases between. CDR1 and CDR2 (germline): SGHAT, FQNNGV. The CDR3 has 12 residues. The CDR3 loop reads CASSFLSSEQYF. Here the CDR3 DNA reads TGTGCCAGCAGCTTTTTATCATCCGAGCAGTACTTC.

The chain employs TRBV4-2 and TRBJ2-1; 8 nucleotides match TRBD2. Germline V lookup: CDR1 LGHNA, CDR2 YNFKEQ. V trimming: 4 bases; J trimming: 1 base; junction bases outside the gene matches: 3. The CDR3 length is 15 residues. Written as DNA, the CDR3 is TGTGCCAGCAGCCCACCGGGGGGGTCCTACAATGAGCAGTTCTTC. It translates to CASSPPGGSYNEQFF.

This clone was recorded only once. The J gene is TRBJ2-2, the V gene TRBV10-1; 8 nucleotides align to TRBD1. J was trimmed by 6 bases and V by 2 bases; bases with no gene match: 5. The germline V gene has CDR1 WNHNN and CDR2 SYGVQD (reference sequence). This CDR3 has 15 residues. The CDR3 loop reads CASSEPNRGAGELFF. Here the CDR3 DNA reads TGCGCCAGCAGTGAGCCTAACAGGGGGGCCGGGGAGCTGTTTTTT.

The V call is TRBV19, the J call TRBJ2-1, with D maybe TRBD2 (6 bases). Between the trimmed V and J ends, which lost 3 bases and 2 bases, there was a span of 11 bases. From germline, CDR1 is LNHDA and CDR2 SQIVND (reference sequence). The CDR3 runs 15 residues. In DNA form, the CDR3 reads TGTGCCAGTAGTATTGGAGGGAGTACCTACAATGAGCAGTTCTTC. It yields the protein CASSIGGSTYNEQFF.

The chain combines TRBV10-2 with TRBJ1-5, with 8 positions matching TRBD1. CDR1 is WSHSY, CDR2 SAAADI, per germline. J was trimmed by 3 bases and V by 7 bases; bases with no gene match: 2. CDR3 length: 13 amino acids. CDR3 nucleotides: TGCGCCAGCAAGGACAGGGTCAATCAGCCCCAGCATTTT. Amino acids: CASKDRVNQPQHF.

The rearrangement uses TRBV18 and TRBJ1-1; possible D gene TRBD1, 5 bases. V was trimmed by 11 bases and J by 5 bases, leaving 18 bases between them. This CDR3 is built from 13 residues. Looked up from germline, CDR1 is KGHSH and CDR2 is LQKENI. CDR3 DNA sequence: TGTGCCTGCGGAGGGGCCTCGAGGACTGAAGCTTTCTTT. Its protein product is CACGGASRTEAFF.

This clone occurred once. The chain is built from TRBV7-8 and TRBJ2-7, with 7 nucleotides matching TRBD2. CDR3 size: 12 residues. CDR1 SGHVS and CDR2 FQNEAQ come from the germline V gene. V was pared by 5 bases and J by 3 bases, with 1 base of the junction left unmatched. The CDR3 nucleotides are TGTGCCAGCAGCCCGGGGGGCTACGAGCAGTACTTC. Residues: CASSPGGYEQYF.

This clone occurred once. V gene TRBV7-7 combines with J gene TRBJ2-1, with 10 nucleotides matching TRBD2. V trimming: 5 bases; J trimming: 10 bases; junction bases outside the gene matches: 8. This CDR3 region has 14 residues. Germline CDR1 SSHAT, CDR2 FNYEAQ (reference sequence). This chain's CDR3 is CASSAGAGGGEQFF. CDR3 DNA sequence: TGTGCCAGCAGCGCCGGAGCGGGAGGGGGGGAGCAGTTCTTC.

The chain joins TRBV18 to TRBJ2-5; 7 nucleotides align to TRBD1. CDR1 and CDR2 from the germline V gene are KGHSH and LQKENI. This CDR3 is built from 18 residues. The junction had 18 bases not matched to a gene; V was cut back by 6 bases and J by 2 bases. The CDR3 DNA is TGTGCCAGCTCCCTTAAACCTCGACAGGGACCCTTACAAGAGACCCAGTACTTC. Protein product: CASSLKPRQGPLQETQYF.

The V and J genes are TRBV19 and TRBJ1-5, with D unresolved. Trimming took 6 bases from V and 4 from J, leaving 13 bases between them. The CDR3 extends over 14 amino acids. Per the germline V gene, CDR1 is LNHDA and CDR2 is SQIVND (reference sequence). The CDR3 bases are TGTGCCAGTAGGTCTGCGACACCAAATCAGCCCCAGCATTTT. Residues: CASRSATPNQPQHF.

The genes are TRBV15 and TRBJ1-2; the D gene is possibly TRBD1 (5 bases). CDR1 and CDR2 (germline): LNHNV, YYDKDF (reference sequence). Deletions cut 0 bases from V and 9 bases from J, with 17 bases between. This CDR3 region has 15 residues. CDR3 bases: TGTGCCACCAGCAGAGACGGCCGGCAGGGTGGTAGCTACACCTTC. Translated, it gives CATSRDGRQGGSYTF.

The rearrangement links TRBV4-2 to TRBJ2-1; TRBD1 aligns across 9 bases. The J segment lost 2 bases and the V segment lost 4 bases, leaving 3 bases of the junction unmatched. The CDR3 has 15 residues. CDR1 is LGHNA, CDR2 YNFKEQ, per germline. Here the CDR3 reads CASSLTGGPYNEQFF. CDR3 sequence (DNA): TGTGCCAGCAGCCTGACAGGGGGTCCCTACAATGAGCAGTTCTTC.

The gene calls are TRBV5-6 and TRBJ1-6, with D possibly being TRBD1 (5 bases). This CDR3 has 15 amino acids. Germline V gene data show CDR1 as SGHDT and CDR2 as YYEEEE. V was trimmed by 1 base and J by 6 bases, leaving 11 bases between them. Here the CDR3 reads CASSLSGRGNSPLHF. In nucleotides, the CDR3 is TGTGCCAGCAGCTTGTCAGGGAGGGGTAATTCACCCCTCCACTTT.

V usage is TRBV29-1 and J usage is TRBJ1-2; D unresolved. V was clipped by 6 bases and J by 7 bases, with 15 bases between them. Looked up from germline, CDR1 is SQVTM and CDR2 is ANQGSEA. This CDR3 is built from 12 residues. The CDR3: CSVPGPGSGYTF. The CDR3 DNA is TGCAGCGTCCCCGGCCCTGGGAGTGGCTACACCTTC.

CDR3 amino acids: CSVGSQGTNQPQHF. In DNA, the CDR3 is TGCAGCGTTGGGAGTCAGGGCACCAATCAGCCCCAGCATTTT. V usage is TRBV29-1 and J usage is TRBJ1-5; a possible D gene is TRBD1 (5 bases). CDR3 length: 14 residues. Germline-derived CDR1 and CDR2 are SQVTM and ANQGSEA. V was shortened by 4 bases and J by 3 bases, with 13 bases between the two germline ends.

A few counts support this clone. The chain carries TRBV5-1 and TRBJ1-4; maybe TRBD1 (6 bases). The CDR3 covers 14 residues. In germline, CDR1 is SGHRS, CDR2 YFSETQ. The V and J ends lost 3 bases and 6 bases respectively, with 12 bases between them. CDR3 residues: CASSSGKGDEKLFF. The CDR3 DNA reads as TGCGCCAGCAGCTCCGGGAAGGGGGATGAAAAACTGTTTTTT.

The CDR3 DNA follows: TGTGCCAGCAGTTACGGGTATACCTATGGCTACACCTTC. Protein product: CASSYGYTYGYTF. This chain uses TRBV6-5 with TRBJ1-2; D is unresolved. V lost 2 bases and J 4 bases, leaving 8 bases between the germline ends. Looked up from germline, CDR1 is MNHEY and CDR2 is SVGAGI. The CDR3 covers 13 residues.

Only one count was recorded for this clone. The CDR3 here is CASSYSMPVGGETQYF. The CDR3 coding sequence is TGTGCCAGCAGTTACTCTATGCCGGTCGGGGGGGAGACCCAGTACTTC. J is TRBJ2-5 and V is TRBV6-5; 7 nucleotides align to TRBD2. Per germline, CDR1 MNHEY and CDR2 SVGAGI. V lost 0 bases and J lost 5; bases outside the gene matches: 9. The CDR3 sequence is 16 residues long.

The rearrangement joins TRBV5-6 to TRBJ1-6; D is perhaps TRBD1 (5 bases). Trimming left V 3 bases short and J 17 bases short, with 18 bases between. CDR3 length equals 13 residues. Germline V CDR1 and CDR2: SGHDT, YYEEEE. DNA of the CDR3: TGTGCCAGCAGCTACGGGACTCGGGGTGGGGTCCACTTT. Amino acid sequence: CASSYGTRGGVHF.

V is TRBV3-1 (or the pseudogene TRBV3-2) and J is TRBJ2-3; D possibly corresponds to TRBD1 (5 bases). Between the trimmed V and J ends, which lost 5 bases and 2 bases, there was a span of 8 bases. Looked up from germline, CDR1 is LGHDT and CDR2 is YNNKEL (reference sequence). The CDR3 consists of 13 residues. The CDR3 region has the DNA TGTGCCAGCAGCAACAGGCCCACAGATACGCAGTATTTT. Protein product: CASSNRPTDTQYF.

The V gene is TRBV6-1, the J gene TRBJ2-1; D may be TRBD1 (6 bases). This CDR3 region has 13 residues. Germline CDR1 and CDR2: MNHNS and SASEGT. V lost 3 bases to trimming and J lost 4 bases, with 7 bases between them. CDR3 nucleotide sequence: TGTGCCAGCAGTGATGGACAGTACAATGAGCAGTTCTTC. Residues: CASSDGQYNEQFF.

This sequence joins TRBV4-1 and TRBJ1-4; 7 bases fit TRBD1. The germline V gene encodes CDR1 MGHRA and CDR2 YSYEKL. The CDR3 contains 15 residues. V trimming: 1 base; J trimming: 8 bases; junction bases outside the gene matches: 7. DNA of the CDR3: TGCGCCAGCAGCCAAGGGGGGACAGACCGGGAAAAACTGTTTTTT. This codes for CASSQGGTDREKLFF.